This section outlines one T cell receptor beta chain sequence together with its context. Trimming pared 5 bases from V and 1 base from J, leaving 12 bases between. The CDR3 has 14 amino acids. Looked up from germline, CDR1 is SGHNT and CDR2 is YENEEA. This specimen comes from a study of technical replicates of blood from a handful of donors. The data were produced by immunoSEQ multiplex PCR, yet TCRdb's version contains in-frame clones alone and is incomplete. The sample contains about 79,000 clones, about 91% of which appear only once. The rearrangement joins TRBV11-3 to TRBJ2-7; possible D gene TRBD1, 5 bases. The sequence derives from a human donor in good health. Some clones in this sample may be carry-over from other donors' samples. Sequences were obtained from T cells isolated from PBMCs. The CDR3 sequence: CASSRRTQSYEQYF. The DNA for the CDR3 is TGTGCCAGCAGCCGCAGGACACAGTCCTACGAGCAGTACTTC.